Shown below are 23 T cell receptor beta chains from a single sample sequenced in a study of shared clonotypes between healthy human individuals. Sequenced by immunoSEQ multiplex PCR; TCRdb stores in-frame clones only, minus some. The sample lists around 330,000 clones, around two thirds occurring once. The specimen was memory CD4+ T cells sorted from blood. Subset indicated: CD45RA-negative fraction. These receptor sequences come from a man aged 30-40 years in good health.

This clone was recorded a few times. The chain's CDR3 is CASSLSPSTGELFF. The CDR3 bases are TGTGCCAGCAGCTTATCTCCAAGCACCGGGGAGCTGTTTTTT. The chain is built from TRBV11-2 and TRBJ2-2; D is ambiguous. V gave up 2 bases and J gave up 4 bases, with 8 bases separating them. The CDR3 sequence is 14 residues long. Germline assignment: CDR1 SGHAT and CDR2 FQNNGV.

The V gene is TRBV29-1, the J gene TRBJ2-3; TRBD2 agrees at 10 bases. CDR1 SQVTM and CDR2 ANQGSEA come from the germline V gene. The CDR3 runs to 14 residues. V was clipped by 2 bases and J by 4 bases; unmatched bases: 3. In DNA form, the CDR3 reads TGCAGCGTTGAAAAAGCGGGAGGGCCAGATACGCAGTATTTT. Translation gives CSVEKAGGPDTQYF.

The CDR3 nucleotides read TGTGCCAGCAGCCAGGGTTTAGGGCCCACTGAAGCTTTCTTT. Its protein is CASSQGLGPTEAFF. The chain employs TRBV9 and TRBJ1-1, with D possibly matching TRBD1 (5 bases). The CDR3 covers 14 residues. Trimming cost V 4 bases and J 4 bases, with 14 bases left between them. Germline CDR1 reads SGDLS; CDR2 reads YYNGEE.

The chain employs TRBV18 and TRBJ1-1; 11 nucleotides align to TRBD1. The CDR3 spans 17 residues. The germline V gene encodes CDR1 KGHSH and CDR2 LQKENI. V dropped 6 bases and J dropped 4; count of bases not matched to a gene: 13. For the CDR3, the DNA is TGTGCCAGCTCGCCCACCGGTGCCGGGACAGGGGGCACTGAAGCTTTCTTT. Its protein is CASSPTGAGTGGTEAFF.

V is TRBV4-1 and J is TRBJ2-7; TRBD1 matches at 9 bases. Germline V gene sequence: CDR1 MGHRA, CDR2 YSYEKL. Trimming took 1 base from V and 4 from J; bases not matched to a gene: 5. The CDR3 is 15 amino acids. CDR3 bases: TGCGCCAGCAGCCAAGTTGGGACAGGGCAATACGAGCAGTACTTC. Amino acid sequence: CASSQVGTGQYEQYF.

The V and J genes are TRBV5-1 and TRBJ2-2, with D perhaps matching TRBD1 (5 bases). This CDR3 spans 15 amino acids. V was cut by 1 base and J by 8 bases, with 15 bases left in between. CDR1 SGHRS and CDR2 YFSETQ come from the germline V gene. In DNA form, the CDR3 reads TGCGCCAGCAGCTTGATTTTACGACAGTCGGGGGAGCTGTTTTTT. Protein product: CASSLILRQSGELFF. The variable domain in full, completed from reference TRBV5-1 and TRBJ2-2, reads KAGVTQTPRYLIKTRGQQVTLSCSPISGHRSVSWYQQTPGQGLQFLFEYFSETQRNKGNFPGRFSGRQFSNSRSEMNVSTLELGDSALYLCASSLILRQSGELFFGEGSRLTVL.

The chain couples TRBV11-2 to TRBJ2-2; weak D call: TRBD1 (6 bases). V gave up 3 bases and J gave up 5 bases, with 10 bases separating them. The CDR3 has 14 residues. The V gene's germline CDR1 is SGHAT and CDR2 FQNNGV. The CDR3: CASSLIRGTGELFF. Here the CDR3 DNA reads TGTGCCAGCAGCTTGATAAGGGGGACCGGGGAGCTGTTTTTT. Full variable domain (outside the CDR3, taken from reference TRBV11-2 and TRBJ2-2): EAGVAQSPRYKIIEKRQSVAFWCNPISGHATLYWYQQILGQGPKLLIQFQNNGVVDDSQLPKDRFSAERLKGVDSTLKIQPAKLEDSAVYLCASSLIRGTGELFFGEGSRLTVL.

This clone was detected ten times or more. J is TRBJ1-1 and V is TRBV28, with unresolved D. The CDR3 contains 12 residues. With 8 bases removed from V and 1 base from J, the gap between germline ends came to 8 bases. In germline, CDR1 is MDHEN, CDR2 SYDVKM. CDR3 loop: CASALQNTEAFF. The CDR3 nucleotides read TGTGCCAGCGCATTACAGAACACTGAAGCTTTCTTT.

The CDR3, as DNA: TGTGCCAGTGCTAGCGTAAACACAGATACGCAGTATTTT. Translated, it gives CASASVNTDTQYF. The chain links TRBV28 to TRBJ2-3; D perhaps matches TRBD2 (6 bases). CDR3 length: 13 residues. With 9 bases removed from V and 2 bases from J, the gap between germline ends came to 12 bases. Germline V gene data show CDR1 as MDHEN and CDR2 as SYDVKM.

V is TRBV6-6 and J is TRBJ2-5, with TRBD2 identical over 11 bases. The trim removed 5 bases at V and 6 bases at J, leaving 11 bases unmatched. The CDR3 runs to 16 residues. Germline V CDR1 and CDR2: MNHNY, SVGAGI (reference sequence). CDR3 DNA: TGTGCCAGCAGTAGAGGGACTAGCGGACCCGTGCAGACCCAGTACTTC. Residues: CASSRGTSGPVQTQYF.

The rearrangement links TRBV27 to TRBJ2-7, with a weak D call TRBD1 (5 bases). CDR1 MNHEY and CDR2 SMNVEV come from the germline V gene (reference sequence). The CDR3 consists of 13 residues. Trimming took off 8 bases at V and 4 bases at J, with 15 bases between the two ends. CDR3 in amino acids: CASQRTGSYEQYF. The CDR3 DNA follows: TGTGCCAGCCAGAGAACAGGATCTTACGAGCAGTACTTC.

The CDR3 spells CASSPLGGTGELFF. Written as DNA, the CDR3 is TGTGCCAGCTCACCTTTGGGCGGCACCGGGGAGCTGTTTTTT. The rearrangement joins TRBV18 to TRBJ2-2; D is unclear. V dropped 3 bases and J dropped 4 bases, with 9 bases sitting between them. Germline CDR1 is KGHSH and CDR2 is LQKENI. CDR3 length: 14 residues.

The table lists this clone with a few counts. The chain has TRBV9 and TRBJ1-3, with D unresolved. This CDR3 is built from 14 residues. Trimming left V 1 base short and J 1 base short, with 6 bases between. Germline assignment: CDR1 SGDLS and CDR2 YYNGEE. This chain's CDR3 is CASSVLGSGNTIYF. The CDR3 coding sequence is TGTGCCAGCAGCGTACTCGGTTCTGGAAACACCATATATTTT.

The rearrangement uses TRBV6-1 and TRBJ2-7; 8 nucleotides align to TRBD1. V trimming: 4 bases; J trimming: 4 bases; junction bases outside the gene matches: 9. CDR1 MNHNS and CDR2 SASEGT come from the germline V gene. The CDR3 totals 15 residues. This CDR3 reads CASSVRQGSVYEQYF. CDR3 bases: TGTGCCAGCAGTGTCCGACAGGGGTCAGTTTACGAGCAGTACTTC.

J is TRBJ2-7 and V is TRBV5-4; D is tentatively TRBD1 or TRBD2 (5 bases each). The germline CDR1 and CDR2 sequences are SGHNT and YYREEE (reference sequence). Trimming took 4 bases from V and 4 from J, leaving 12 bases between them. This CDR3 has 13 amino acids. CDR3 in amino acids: CASSEGLGYEQYF. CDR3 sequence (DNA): TGTGCCAGCAGCGAGGGGCTCGGTTACGAGCAGTACTTC.

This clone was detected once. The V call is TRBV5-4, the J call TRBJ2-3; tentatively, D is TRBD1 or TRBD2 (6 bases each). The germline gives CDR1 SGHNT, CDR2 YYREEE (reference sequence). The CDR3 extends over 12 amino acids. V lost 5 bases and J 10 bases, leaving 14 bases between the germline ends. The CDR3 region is CASRTPGGSQYF. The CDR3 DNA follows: TGTGCCAGCAGGACTCCCGGGGGCTCGCAGTATTTT.

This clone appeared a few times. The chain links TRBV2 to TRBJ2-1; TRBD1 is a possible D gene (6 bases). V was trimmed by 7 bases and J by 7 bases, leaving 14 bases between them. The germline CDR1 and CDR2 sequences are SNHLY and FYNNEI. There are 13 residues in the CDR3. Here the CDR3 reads CASTAERGNEQFF. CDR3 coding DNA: TGTGCCAGCACAGCGGAGAGGGGGAATGAGCAGTTCTTC.

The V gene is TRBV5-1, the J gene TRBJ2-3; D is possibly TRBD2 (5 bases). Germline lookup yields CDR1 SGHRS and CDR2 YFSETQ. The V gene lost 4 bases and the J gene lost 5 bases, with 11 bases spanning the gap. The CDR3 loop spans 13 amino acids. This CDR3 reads CASSPIAGDTQYF. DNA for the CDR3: TGCGCCAGCAGCCCAATCGCGGGAGATACGCAGTATTTT.

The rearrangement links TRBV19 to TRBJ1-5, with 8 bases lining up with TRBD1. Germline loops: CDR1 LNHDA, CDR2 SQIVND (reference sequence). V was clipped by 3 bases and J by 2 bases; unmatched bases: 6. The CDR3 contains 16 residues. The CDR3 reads CASSIQQGAGNQPQHF. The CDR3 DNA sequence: TGTGCCAGTAGTATTCAGCAGGGGGCGGGCAATCAGCCCCAGCATTTT.

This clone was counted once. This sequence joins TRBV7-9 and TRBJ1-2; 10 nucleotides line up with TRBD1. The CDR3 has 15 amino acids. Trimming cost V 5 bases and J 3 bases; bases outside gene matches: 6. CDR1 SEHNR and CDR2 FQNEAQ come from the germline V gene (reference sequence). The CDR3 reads CASSQETGGDYGYTF. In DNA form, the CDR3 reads TGTGCCAGCAGCCAAGAGACAGGGGGCGACTATGGCTACACCTTC.

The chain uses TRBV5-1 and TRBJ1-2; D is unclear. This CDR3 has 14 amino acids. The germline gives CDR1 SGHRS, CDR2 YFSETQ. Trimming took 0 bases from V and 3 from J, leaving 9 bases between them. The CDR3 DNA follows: TGCGCCAGCAGCTTGGAGCCGGATTACTATGGCTACACCTTC. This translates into CASSLEPDYYGYTF. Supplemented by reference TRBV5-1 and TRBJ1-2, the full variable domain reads KAGVTQTPRYLIKTRGQQVTLSCSPISGHRSVSWYQQTPGQGLQFLFEYFSETQRNKGNFPGRFSGRQFSNSRSEMNVSTLELGDSALYLCASSLEPDYYGYTFGSGTRLTVV.

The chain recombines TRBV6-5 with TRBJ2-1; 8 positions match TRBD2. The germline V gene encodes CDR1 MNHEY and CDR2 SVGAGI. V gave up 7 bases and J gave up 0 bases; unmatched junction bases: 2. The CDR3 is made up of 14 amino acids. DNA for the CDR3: TGTGCCAGCACCCTAGCGGGCTCCTACAATGAGCAGTTCTTC. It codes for CASTLAGSYNEQFF.

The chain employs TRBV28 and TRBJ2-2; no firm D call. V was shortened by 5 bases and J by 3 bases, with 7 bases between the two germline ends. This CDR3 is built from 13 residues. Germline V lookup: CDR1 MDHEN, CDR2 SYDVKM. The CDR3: CASSPGDTGELFF. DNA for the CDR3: TGTGCCAGCAGTCCCGGAGACACCGGGGAGCTGTTTTTT.